This TCR beta chain stems from a study of blood T cell repertoires in COVID-19. Study-wide background: Spain, Italy and the United States supplied samples that represented acute and convalescent COVID-19.

From germline, CDR1 is MDHEN and CDR2 SYDVKM. CDR3 length equals 13 residues. Authors' methods: Counts of nucleated cells, estimated from reference gene primer amplification, were obtained. Method: immunoSEQ multiplex PCR; TCRdb's copy keeps in-frame clones and lacks some. The V and J calls and clone size were taken over from that table, and D and trimming were inferred from the DNA. Of a few hundred thousand clones listed, roughly 89% are singletons. This clone was recorded a few times. V and J are TRBV28 and TRBJ1-5, with 7 bases identical to TRBD1. Sequencing used peripheral blood. The clonotype originates from a woman aged 40-49 years who had recovered from COVID-19. CDR3 in DNA: TGTGTTGCCGGACAGGTCTCAAGGCAGCCCCAGCATTTT. It yields the protein CVAGQVSRQPQHF.